These T cell receptor beta chains were read from a single sample in a study of CD8 T cells in Susac syndrome. TCRdb processed the immunoSEQ multiplex PCR reads anew with MiXCR; each CDR3 protein has one entry. The table lists some 150,000 distinct CDR3 sequences, 94% of them singletons, with over 0.25% in the top ten. Sequencing input: CD8+ T cells from PBMCs. Receptors were obtained from a human donor in good health. CDR3s include the opening cysteine and the closing phenylalanine or tryptophan. The D gene is left open where the match is weak. Where a row states a size, it is once, few, many or the class of an expanded clone; other rows omit it.

j_gene: TRBJ2-1
v_gene: TRBV19
d_gene: .
abundance: .
CDR3aa: CASSMGSPGNEQFF
CDR3nt: TGTGCCAGTAGTATGGGATCGCCCGGGAATGAGCAGTTCTTC

j_gene: TRBJ2-7
v_gene: TRBV18
d_gene: .
abundance: .
CDR3aa: CASSVGAGMFPEQYF
CDR3nt: TGTGCCAGCTCGGTCGGAGCAGGGATGTTCCCCGAGCAGTACTTC

j_gene: TRBJ2-3
v_gene: TRBV20-1
d_gene: .
abundance: .
CDR3aa: CSASLGITPTDTQYF
CDR3nt: TGCAGTGCCTCCCTTGGCATCACTCCCACAGATACGCAGTATTTT

j_gene: TRBJ2-3
v_gene: TRBV15
d_gene: .
abundance: .
CDR3aa: CATSRDQLVTDTQYF
CDR3nt: TGTGCCACCAGCAGAGATCAGTTGGTAACAGATACGCAGTATTTT

j_gene: TRBJ2-4
v_gene: TRBV29-1
d_gene: TRBD1
abundance: .
CDR3aa: CSVEGGQGRKKNIQYF
CDR3nt: TGCAGCGTTGAGGGGGGACAGGGGCGTAAAAAAAACATTCAGTACTTC

j_gene: TRBJ2-1
v_gene: TRBV27
d_gene: .
abundance: .
CDR3aa: CASSFRNNEQFF
CDR3nt: TGTGCCAGCAGTTTTCGTAACAATGAGCAGTTCTTC

j_gene: TRBJ1-3
v_gene: TRBV7-6
d_gene: .
abundance: .
CDR3aa: CASSLMGAGNTIYF
CDR3nt: TGTGCCAGCAGCTTAATGGGGGCTGGAAACACCATATATTTT

j_gene: TRBJ2-2
v_gene: TRBV12-3/TRBV12-4
d_gene: TRBD1
abundance: .
CDR3aa: CASSRTGKVGELFF
CDR3nt: TGTGCCAGCAGTAGGACAGGGAAGGTCGGGGAGCTGTTTTTT

j_gene: TRBJ1-2
v_gene: TRBV29-1
d_gene: .
abundance: .
CDR3aa: CSVEDQALRGGYTF
CDR3nt: TGCAGCGTTGAAGACCAGGCTTTGAGAGGCGGCTACACCTTC

j_gene: TRBJ2-1
v_gene: TRBV19
d_gene: TRBD2
abundance: .
CDR3aa: CASTPWGLAGPPERDEQFF
CDR3nt: TGTGCCAGTACACCGTGGGGACTAGCGGGCCCCCCCGAACGAGATGAGCAGTTCTTC

j_gene: TRBJ2-3
v_gene: TRBV27
d_gene: .
abundance: once
CDR3aa: CASSLSMSAGTQYF
CDR3nt: TGTGCCAGCAGTTTATCGATGTCGGCCGGTACGCAGTATTTT

j_gene: TRBJ1-1
v_gene: TRBV7-9
d_gene: .
abundance: .
CDR3aa: CASSSGQFLTEAFF
CDR3nt: TGTGCCAGCAGCTCAGGACAGTTCCTCACTGAAGCTTTCTTT

j_gene: TRBJ2-1
v_gene: TRBV29-1
d_gene: TRBD2
abundance: .
CDR3aa: CSVELTSGSINEQFF
CDR3nt: TGCAGCGTTGAATTGACTAGCGGGAGTATAAATGAGCAGTTCTTC

j_gene: TRBJ1-1
v_gene: TRBV2
d_gene: .
abundance: .
CDR3aa: CASGSGFGTEAFF
CDR3nt: TGTGCCAGCGGAAGTGGTTTTGGCACTGAAGCTTTCTTT

j_gene: TRBJ1-5
v_gene: TRBV24-1
d_gene: .
abundance: .
CDR3aa: CATSDSYHQPQHF
CDR3nt: TGTGCCACCAGTGACAGTTATCATCAGCCCCAGCATTTT

j_gene: TRBJ2-1
v_gene: TRBV3-1
d_gene: TRBD2
abundance: .
CDR3aa: CASSQAGTSGSLPNEQFF
CDR3nt: TGTGCCAGCAGCCAAGCCGGGACTAGCGGGAGTCTTCCTAATGAGCAGTTCTTC

j_gene: TRBJ1-2
v_gene: TRBV12-3/TRBV12-4
d_gene: TRBD1
abundance: once
CDR3aa: CASSLGAGQGVGGYTF
CDR3nt: TGTGCCAGCAGTTTAGGGGCCGGACAGGGGGTTGGCGGCTACACCTTC

j_gene: TRBJ1-2
v_gene: TRBV23-1
d_gene: .
abundance: .
CDR3aa: CASSHSLRGGYTF
CDR3nt: TGCGCCAGCAGTCATTCCCTAAGGGGCGGCTACACCTTC

j_gene: TRBJ2-5
v_gene: TRBV28
d_gene: .
abundance: once
CDR3aa: CASNPGAQETQYF
CDR3nt: TGTGCCAGCAACCCGGGGGCACAAGAGACCCAGTACTTC

j_gene: TRBJ2-3
v_gene: TRBV5-1
d_gene: .
abundance: .
CDR3aa: CASSSLEGGTDTQYF
CDR3nt: TGCGCCAGCAGCTCCCTAGAGGGAGGCACAGATACGCAGTATTTT

j_gene: TRBJ2-7
v_gene: TRBV19
d_gene: TRBD1
abundance: .
CDR3aa: CASNGDRFPYEQYF
CDR3nt: TGTGCCAGTAATGGGGACAGGTTTCCCTACGAGCAGTACTTC

j_gene: TRBJ2-1
v_gene: TRBV7-6
d_gene: TRBD2
abundance: .
CDR3aa: CASSETSGRAPFF
CDR3nt: TGTGCCAGCAGCGAAACTAGCGGGAGGGCCCCGTTCTTC

j_gene: TRBJ1-2
v_gene: TRBV30
d_gene: .
abundance: once
CDR3aa: CAWSVQWGNYGYTF
CDR3nt: TGTGCCTGGAGTGTACAATGGGGGAACTATGGCTACACCTTC

j_gene: TRBJ2-2
v_gene: TRBV20-1
d_gene: .
abundance: few
CDR3aa: CSARQGSTGELFF
CDR3nt: TGCAGTGCTAGACAGGGTAGCACCGGGGAGCTGTTTTTT

j_gene: TRBJ2-5
v_gene: TRBV27
d_gene: .
abundance: .
CDR3aa: CASSPWGGNQETQYF
CDR3nt: TGTGCCAGCAGTCCCTGGGGCGGAAATCAAGAGACCCAGTACTTC

j_gene: TRBJ2-7
v_gene: TRBV30
d_gene: TRBD2
abundance: .
CDR3aa: CAWSAGTSYEQYF
CDR3nt: TGTGCCTGGAGTGCCGGGACTAGTTACGAGCAGTACTTC

j_gene: TRBJ2-7
v_gene: TRBV5-1
d_gene: .
abundance: .
CDR3aa: CASSVVPEFYEQYF
CDR3nt: TGCGCCAGCAGCGTAGTACCGGAGTTCTACGAGCAGTACTTC

j_gene: TRBJ2-3
v_gene: TRBV9
d_gene: .
abundance: .
CDR3aa: CASSPSVAIIADTQYF
CDR3nt: TGTGCCAGCAGCCCCTCGGTGGCTATAATCGCAGATACGCAGTATTTT

j_gene: TRBJ2-3
v_gene: TRBV7-8
d_gene: .
abundance: .
CDR3aa: CASSLRPFPPDTQYF
CDR3nt: TGTGCCAGCAGCCTGAGACCCTTTCCCCCAGATACGCAGTATTTT

j_gene: TRBJ2-1
v_gene: TRBV9
d_gene: TRBD2
abundance: .
CDR3aa: CASSGSGRGDSEQFF
CDR3nt: TGTGCCAGCAGCGGATCCGGGAGGGGGGATAGTGAGCAGTTCTTC

j_gene: TRBJ2-1
v_gene: TRBV7-3
d_gene: .
abundance: .
CDR3aa: CASSDPGAYNEQFF
CDR3nt: TGTGCCAGCAGCGACCCCGGGGCTTACAATGAGCAGTTCTTC

j_gene: TRBJ2-5
v_gene: TRBV27
d_gene: .
abundance: .
CDR3aa: CASSLLPAGRSETQYF
CDR3nt: TGTGCCAGCAGTTTACTCCCGGCAGGGAGAAGTGAGACCCAGTACTTC

j_gene: TRBJ2-7
v_gene: TRBV30
d_gene: TRBD2
abundance: .
CDR3aa: CAWSPLAYSGRANEQYF
CDR3nt: TGTGCCTGGAGTCCCCTCGCTTATAGCGGGAGGGCAAACGAGCAGTACTTC

j_gene: TRBJ2-3
v_gene: TRBV11-2
d_gene: .
abundance: .
CDR3aa: CASSLADSLGTDTQYF
CDR3nt: TGTGCCAGCAGCTTAGCGGATAGCCTGGGTACAGATACGCAGTATTTT

j_gene: TRBJ2-7
v_gene: TRBV7-9
d_gene: .
abundance: .
CDR3aa: CASSRGRENYEQYF
CDR3nt: TGTGCCAGCAGTAGGGGTAGGGAAAACTACGAGCAGTACTTC

j_gene: TRBJ2-7
v_gene: TRBV13
d_gene: TRBD1
abundance: .
CDR3aa: CASSPQGAQEQYF
CDR3nt: TGTGCCAGCAGCCCACAGGGGGCTCAGGAGCAGTACTTC

j_gene: TRBJ2-5
v_gene: TRBV9
d_gene: .
abundance: .
CDR3aa: CASSVADGTSKYF
CDR3nt: .

j_gene: TRBJ2-5
v_gene: TRBV28
d_gene: TRBD1
abundance: .
CDR3aa: CASRTPGQRQETQYF
CDR3nt: TGTGCCAGCAGGACGCCGGGACAGCGACAAGAGACCCAGTACTTC

j_gene: TRBJ2-5
v_gene: TRBV19
d_gene: .
abundance: .
CDR3aa: CASSMVAEQETQYF
CDR3nt: TGTGCCAGTAGTATGGTAGCGGAACAAGAGACCCAGTACTTC

j_gene: TRBJ2-3
v_gene: TRBV7-8
d_gene: .
abundance: .
CDR3aa: CASSLVPARSTDTQYF
CDR3nt: TGTGCCAGCAGCTTAGTTCCGGCACGGAGCACAGATACGCAGTATTTT

j_gene: TRBJ2-7
v_gene: TRBV27
d_gene: .
abundance: .
CDR3aa: CASSSTGTNPYEQYF
CDR3nt: TGTGCCAGCAGCAGTACAGGGACCAACCCCTACGAGCAGTACTTC

j_gene: TRBJ2-7
v_gene: TRBV24-1
d_gene: TRBD1
abundance: .
CDR3aa: CATSDLSFLDRGVQYF
CDR3nt: TGTGCCACCAGTGATCTAAGCTTTTTGGACAGGGGGGTGCAGTACTTC

j_gene: TRBJ2-4
v_gene: TRBV6-4
d_gene: .
abundance: .
CDR3aa: CASRGLWQGGNIQYF
CDR3nt: TGTGCCAGCAGGGGGCTTTGGCAGGGGGGAAACATTCAGTACTTC

j_gene: TRBJ1-2
v_gene: TRBV5-6
d_gene: TRBD1
abundance: .
CDR3aa: CASSQGQGLYGYTF
CDR3nt: TGTGCCAGCAGCCAGGGACAGGGGCTCTATGGCTACACCTTC

j_gene: TRBJ1-1
v_gene: TRBV7-9
d_gene: .
abundance: .
CDR3aa: CASSWTVNTEAFF
CDR3nt: TGTGCCAGCAGCTGGACGGTGAACACTGAAGCTTTCTTT

j_gene: TRBJ2-1
v_gene: TRBV20-1
d_gene: TRBD1
abundance: .
CDR3aa: CSARDRVRYNEQFF
CDR3nt: TGCAGTGCTAGGGACAGGGTCAGGTACAATGAGCAGTTCTTC

j_gene: TRBJ2-1
v_gene: TRBV5-6
d_gene: .
abundance: .
CDR3aa: CASSLGLIPPNNEQFF
CDR3nt: TGTGCCAGCAGCTTGGGGCTAATACCTCCTAACAATGAGCAGTTCTTC

j_gene: TRBJ1-1
v_gene: TRBV28
d_gene: .
abundance: .
CDR3aa: CASSPGGTEAFF
CDR3nt: TGTGCCAGCTCCCCGGGGGGCACTGAAGCTTTCTTT